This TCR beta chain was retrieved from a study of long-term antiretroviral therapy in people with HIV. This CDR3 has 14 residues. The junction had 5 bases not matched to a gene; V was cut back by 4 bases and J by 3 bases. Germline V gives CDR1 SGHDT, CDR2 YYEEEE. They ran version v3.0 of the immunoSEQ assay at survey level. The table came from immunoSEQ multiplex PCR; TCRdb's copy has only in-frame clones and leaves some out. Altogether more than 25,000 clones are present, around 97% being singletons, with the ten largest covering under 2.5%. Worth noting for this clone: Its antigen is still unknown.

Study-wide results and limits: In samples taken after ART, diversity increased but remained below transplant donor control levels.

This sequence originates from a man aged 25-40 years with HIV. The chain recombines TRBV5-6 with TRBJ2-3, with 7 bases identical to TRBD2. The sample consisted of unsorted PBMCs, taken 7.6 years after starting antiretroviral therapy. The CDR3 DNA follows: TGTGCCAGCAGCCCCGGACTAGTAACAGATACGCAGTATTTT. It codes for CASSPGLVTDTQYF.